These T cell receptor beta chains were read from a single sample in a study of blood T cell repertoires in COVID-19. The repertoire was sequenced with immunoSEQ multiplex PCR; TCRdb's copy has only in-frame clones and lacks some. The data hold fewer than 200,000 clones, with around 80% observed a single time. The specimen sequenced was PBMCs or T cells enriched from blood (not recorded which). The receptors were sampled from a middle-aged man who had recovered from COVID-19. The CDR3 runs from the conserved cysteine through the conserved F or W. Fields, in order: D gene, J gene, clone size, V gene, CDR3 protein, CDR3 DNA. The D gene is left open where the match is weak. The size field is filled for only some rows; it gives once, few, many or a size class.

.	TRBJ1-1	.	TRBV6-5	CATQDTVRLAFF	TGTGCCACCCAAGACACGGTCCGATTGGCTTTCTTT
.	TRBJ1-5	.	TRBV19	CASSQGHNQPQHF	TGTGCCAGTAGTCAGGGACACAATCAGCCCCAGCATTTT
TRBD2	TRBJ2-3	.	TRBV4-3	CASSQLAEITDTQYF	TGCGCCAGCAGCCAACTAGCGGAGATCACAGATACGCAGTATTTT
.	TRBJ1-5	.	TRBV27	CASGSGRNQPQHF	TGTGCCAGCGGAAGCGGGAGGAATCAGCCCCAGCATTTT
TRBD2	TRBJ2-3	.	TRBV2	CASNSGGVTDTQYF	TGTGCCAGCAACAGCGGGGGTGTCACAGATACGCAGTATTTT
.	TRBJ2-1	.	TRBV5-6	CASRQGYIDNEQFF	TGTGCGAGCAGGCAGGGGTATATCGACAATGAGCAGTTCTTC
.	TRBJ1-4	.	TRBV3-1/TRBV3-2	CASSQVFQGIGKLFF	TGTGCCAGCAGCCAAGTCTTCCAGGGAATAGGAAAACTGTTTTTT
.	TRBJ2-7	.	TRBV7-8	CASRYRGGEQYF	TGTGCCAGCAGGTACAGGGGAGGCGAGCAGTACTTC
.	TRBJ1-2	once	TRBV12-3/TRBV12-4	CASGGRGRHGYTF	TGTGCCAGCGGGGGCAGGGGTCGGCATGGCTACACCTTC
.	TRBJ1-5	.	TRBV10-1	CASSGRDKNSNQPQHF	TGCGCCAGCAGTGGCCGGGACAAGAATAGCAATCAGCCCCAGCATTTT
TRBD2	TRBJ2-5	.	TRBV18	CASSPQRGVQETQYF	TGTGCCAGCTCACCACAGCGGGGGGTCCAAGAGACCCAGTACTTC
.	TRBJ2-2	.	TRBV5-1	CASSLGAATTGELFF	TGCGCCAGCAGCTTGGGAGCAGCGACCACCGGGGAGCTGTTTTTT
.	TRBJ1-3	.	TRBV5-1	CASSSQGAGNTIYF	TGCGCCAGCAGCTCACAGGGTGCTGGAAACACCATATATTTT
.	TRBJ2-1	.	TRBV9	CASSVLGASSYNEQFF	TGTGCCAGCAGCGTATTAGGGGCCAGCTCCTACAATGAGCAGTTCTTC